Each of the 8 T cell receptor beta chains below was sequenced from the same sample in a study of blood T cell repertoires in COVID-19. Libraries were prepared by immunoSEQ multiplex PCR; TCRdb keeps only in-frame clonotypes and omits some of them. The table includes about 170,000 clones, 80% to 90% detected once. Sequencing used peripheral blood. The receptors come from a man aged 18 to 29 with active or convalescent COVID-19.

The chain carries TRBV7-9 and TRBJ1-3; D gene uncertain. Deletions cut 5 bases from V and 0 bases from J, with 17 bases between. Germline CDR1 SEHNR, CDR2 FQNEAQ (reference sequence). The CDR3 is 17 residues long. The CDR3 bases are TGTGCCAGCAGCCCCCGGGGTTCGAGAGACTCTGGAAACACCATATATTTT. It codes for CASSPRGSRDSGNTIYF.

V gene TRBV7-9 combines with J gene TRBJ1-1; 8 bases line up with TRBD1. The J segment lost 11 bases and the V segment lost 3 bases, leaving 8 bases of the junction unmatched. This CDR3 comprises 13 residues. Germline assignment: CDR1 SEHNR and CDR2 FQNEAQ (reference sequence). CDR3 region: CASSFGRQGTAFF. The CDR3 DNA reads as TGTGCCAGCAGCTTTGGACGACAGGGGACGGCTTTCTTT.

The CDR3 region is CASSLVSKMTSGSSYEQYF. The CDR3 coding sequence is TGCGCCAGCAGCTTGGTGTCGAAAATGACTAGCGGGAGCTCCTACGAGCAGTACTTC. The rearrangement links TRBV5-1 to TRBJ2-7; 12 bases are shared with TRBD2. The germline V gene encodes CDR1 SGHRS and CDR2 YFSETQ. The CDR3 consists of 19 residues. The V segment lost 0 bases and the J segment 0 bases; nucleotides outside the gene matches: 10. Complete variable domain (other parts from reference TRBV5-1 and TRBJ2-7): KAGVTQTPRYLIKTRGQQVTLSCSPISGHRSVSWYQQTPGQGLQFLFEYFSETQRNKGNFPGRFSGRQFSNSRSEMNVSTLELGDSALYLCASSLVSKMTSGSSYEQYFGPGTRLTVT.

The chain links TRBV19 to TRBJ2-2, with TRBD2 matching 8 bases. This CDR3 contains 17 residues. Per the germline V gene, CDR1 is LNHDA and CDR2 is SQIVND (reference sequence). V lost 3 bases to trimming and J lost 1 base; unmatched junction nucleotides: 7. The chain's CDR3 is CASSIRASGRNTGELFF. CDR3 in DNA: TGTGCCAGTAGTATTCGGGCTAGCGGGCGGAACACCGGGGAGCTGTTTTTT.

J is TRBJ1-2 and V is TRBV5-6; the D gene is possibly TRBD1 (5 bases). The CDR3 totals 16 residues. Germline loops: CDR1 SGHDT, CDR2 YYEEEE. V was cut by 0 bases and J by 1 base, with 13 bases left in between. CDR3 in DNA: TGTGCCAGCAGCTTGGCAGCAGGGATCATTAACTATGGCTACACCTTC. As protein: CASSLAAGIINYGYTF.

The chain is built from TRBV30 and TRBJ1-5; tentative D call: TRBD1 (5 bases). Germline-derived CDR1 and CDR2 are GTSNPN and SVGIG (reference sequence). The CDR3 sequence is 13 residues long. V was trimmed by 1 base and J by 5 bases, leaving 9 bases between them. As DNA, the CDR3 is TGTGCCTGGAGTGACAGGAGCGATCAGCCCCAGCATTTT. Its protein product is CAWSDRSDQPQHF.

V usage is TRBV28 and J usage is TRBJ1-1; 7 bases agree with TRBD1. J gave up 10 bases and V 2 bases, and 13 bases lay outside the gene matches. This CDR3 is 15 amino acids long. Germline lookup yields CDR1 MDHEN and CDR2 SYDVKM. CDR3 in DNA: TGTGCCAGCAGTTTAGGGGGACAGTATAAGGGAGGAGCTTTCTTT. It codes for CASSLGGQYKGGAFF.

J is TRBJ1-2 and V is TRBV28; maybe TRBD1 (6 bases). Germline assignment: CDR1 MDHEN and CDR2 SYDVKM. This CDR3 contains 14 residues. Trimming took 2 bases from V and 3 from J, leaving 10 bases between them. This CDR3 reads CASSLGQGHYGYTF. CDR3 DNA sequence: TGTGCCAGCAGTTTAGGTCAGGGGCACTATGGCTACACCTTC.